What follows are 20 T cell receptor beta chains derived from one specimen sequenced in a study of blood T cell repertoires in COVID-19. Clones were read by immunoSEQ multiplex PCR, and TCRdb kept only the in-frame ones, dropping some. The sample holds 33,000 or so clones, about 90% seen once. Sequencing was carried out using peripheral blood. The receptor source for this set is a man between 65 and 85 years old with active or convalescent COVID-19.

The chain combines TRBV27 with TRBJ1-2; maybe TRBD1 (5 bases). Germline V gene lookup returns CDR1 MNHEY and CDR2 SMNVEV (reference sequence). This CDR3 has 14 residues. V dropped 4 bases and J dropped 8 bases, with 17 bases sitting between them. The CDR3 DNA reads TGTGCCAGCAGTTCCCGACTCGTCGGGGGAGGCTACACCTTC. The encoded protein is CASSSRLVGGGYTF.

The V and J genes are TRBV18 and TRBJ1-4; D gene unclear. This CDR3 has 13 residues. V was trimmed by 3 bases and J by 6 bases, leaving 8 bases between them. The V gene's germline CDR1 is KGHSH and CDR2 LQKENI. The CDR3 spells CASSPRADEKLFF. The CDR3, as DNA: TGTGCCAGCTCACCGAGGGCCGATGAAAAACTGTTTTTT. Supplemented by reference TRBV18 and TRBJ1-4, the full variable domain reads NAGVMQNPRHLVRRRGQEARLRCSPMKGHSHVYWYRQLPEEGLKFMVYLQKENIIDESGMPKERFSAEFPKEGPSILRIQQVVRGDSAAYFCASSPRADEKLFFGSGTQLSVL.

The chain uses TRBV4-1 and TRBJ1-3, with D tentatively TRBD1 (5 bases). The CDR3 runs to 16 residues. Trimming left V 5 bases short and J 4 bases short, with 18 bases between. Germline V gives CDR1 MGHRA, CDR2 YSYEKL. For the CDR3, the DNA is TGCGCCAGCAGCTACGACTCAGGGATGACAGGAAACACCATATATTTT. Encoded protein: CASSYDSGMTGNTIYF.

This chain joins TRBV10-3 and TRBJ1-5, with D perhaps TRBD1 (6 bases). V lost 0 bases and J 6 bases, leaving 9 bases between the germline ends. Germline V lookup: CDR1 ENHRY, CDR2 SYGVKD. This CDR3 comprises 14 residues. This CDR3 is CAISESRGGQPQHF. CDR3 coding DNA: TGTGCCATCAGTGAGTCGAGGGGGGGTCAGCCCCAGCATTTT.

The rearrangement joins TRBV20-1 to TRBJ1-1; possibly TRBD1 for D (5 bases). From germline, CDR1 is DFQATT and CDR2 SNEGSKA (reference sequence). Between the trimmed V and J ends, which lost 1 base and 6 bases, there was a span of 6 bases. This CDR3 has 11 amino acids. CDR3 amino acids: CSARGGSEAFF. The CDR3 region has the DNA TGCAGTGCTAGAGGGGGCTCTGAAGCTTTCTTT.

The J gene is TRBJ1-2, the V gene TRBV5-1, with TRBD1 matching over 7 bases. After removal of 1 base from V and 4 bases from J, the junction contained 4 bases not matched to a gene. The CDR3 contains 14 residues. Germline assignment: CDR1 SGHRS and CDR2 YFSETQ. The CDR3 spells CASSLSGGTYGYTF. The CDR3, as DNA: TGCGCCAGCAGCTTGTCAGGGGGGACCTATGGCTACACCTTC.

The DNA for the CDR3 is TGTGCCAGCAGTGTCAGTAACACAGATACGCAGTATTTT. It codes for CASSVSNTDTQYF. The rearrangement joins TRBV2 to TRBJ2-3; D is unresolved. Germline CDR1 is SNHLY and CDR2 is FYNNEI. Between the trimmed V and J ends, which lost 4 bases and 2 bases, there was a span of 7 bases. CDR3 length: 13 amino acids.

The chain employs TRBV5-1 and TRBJ1-1; D is unclear. The V gene's germline CDR1 is SGHRS and CDR2 YFSETQ. CDR3 length: 15 amino acids. The ends were cut back, 4 bases at V and 0 bases at J, with 13 bases in the middle. CDR3 sequence reads: CASSPKESLNTEAFF. The CDR3 region has the DNA TGCGCCAGCAGCCCAAAGGAGTCTTTGAACACTGAAGCTTTCTTT. Using reference TRBV5-1 and TRBJ1-1 for the parts outside the CDR3, the full variable domain is KAGVTQTPRYLIKTRGQQVTLSCSPISGHRSVSWYQQTPGQGLQFLFEYFSETQRNKGNFPGRFSGRQFSNSRSEMNVSTLELGDSALYLCASSPKESLNTEAFFGQGTRLTVV.

The V and J genes are TRBV18 and TRBJ2-5; D not resolved. Germline V gives CDR1 KGHSH, CDR2 LQKENI. Trimming shortened V by 3 bases and J by 0 bases, and 5 bases separated the two germline ends. The CDR3 has 13 residues. The CDR3 region is CASSPSYQETQYF. CDR3 DNA sequence: TGTGCCAGCTCACCTTCGTACCAAGAGACCCAGTACTTC.

This chain joins TRBV4-1 and TRBJ1-2; 12 positions match TRBD1. V trimming: 5 bases; J trimming: 4 bases; junction bases outside the gene matches: 5. The germline CDR1 and CDR2 sequences are MGHRA and YSYEKL. The CDR3 is 15 residues long. CDR3: CASSSGQGAVYGYTF. The DNA for the CDR3 is TGCGCCAGCAGCTCGGGACAGGGGGCTGTCTATGGCTACACCTTC.

J is TRBJ2-4 and V is TRBV29-1, with 10 bases identical to TRBD2. J gave up 3 bases and V 6 bases, and 8 bases lay outside the gene matches. This CDR3 region has 15 residues. Per germline, CDR1 SQVTM and CDR2 ANQGSEA. CDR3 in DNA: TGCAGCGTCCTAAGCGGGGGGGCGGGCAAAAACATTCAGTACTTC. Translating it yields CSVLSGGAGKNIQYF.

This chain joins TRBV29-1 and TRBJ1-2; 9 bases match TRBD1. This CDR3 has 12 residues. Trimming at V came to 6 bases and at J to 6 bases, leaving 5 bases not matched to a gene. Germline lookup yields CDR1 SQVTM and CDR2 ANQGSEA. The CDR3 region has the DNA TGCAGCGTCGGGGACAGGGAACATGGCTACACCTTC. It specifies CSVGDREHGYTF. The whole variable domain, filled in from reference TRBV29-1 and TRBJ1-2, reads SAVISQKPSRDICQRGTSLTIQCQVDSQVTMMFWYRQQPGQSLTLIATANQGSEATYESGFVIDKFPISRPNLTFSTLTVSNMSPEDSSIYLCSVGDREHGYTFGSGTRLTVV.

The V call is TRBV28, the J call TRBJ1-1; a weak D match, TRBD1 (5 bases). In germline, CDR1 is MDHEN, CDR2 SYDVKM. V was pared by 8 bases and J by 1 base, with 17 bases between. The length of the CDR3 is 15 residues. CDR3 region: CASGLGGYENTEAFF. DNA of the CDR3: TGTGCCAGCGGCCTGGGGGGTTATGAGAACACTGAAGCTTTCTTT.

This chain links TRBV7-2 with TRBJ2-7; D is perhaps TRBD1 (6 bases). The V gene lost 1 base and the J gene lost 6 bases, with 13 bases spanning the gap. The CDR3 sequence is 14 residues long. Germline lookup yields CDR1 SGHTA and CDR2 FQGNSA. The CDR3 loop is CASSLDAGVAEQYF. The DNA of the CDR3 is TGTGCCAGCAGCTTAGACGCAGGGGTCGCCGAGCAGTACTTC. The full variable domain, with the rest looked up from reference TRBV7-2 and TRBJ2-7, is GAGVSQSPSNKVTEKGKDVELRCDPISGHTALYWYRQSLGQGLEFLIYFQGNSAPDKSGLPSDRFSAERTGGSVSTLTIQRTQQEDSAVYLCASSLDAGVAEQYFGPGTRLTVT.

CDR3 sequence (DNA): TGTGCCAGTAGTATCGGACAGGGTAGATTGAATGGCTACACCTTC. Its protein is CASSIGQGRLNGYTF. The rearrangement uses TRBV19 and TRBJ1-2; TRBD1 agrees at 8 bases. The CDR3 length is 15 residues. With 3 bases clipped from V and 6 bases from J, the junction kept 9 bases outside the gene matches. From germline, CDR1 is LNHDA and CDR2 SQIVND (reference sequence).

V gene TRBV7-9 combines with J gene TRBJ2-5, with D tentatively TRBD2 (6 bases). The V gene's germline CDR1 is SEHNR and CDR2 FQNEAQ (reference sequence). The V end was cut by 4 bases, the J end by 4 bases, with 10 bases between. CDR3 length: 13 residues. The CDR3: CASSSGGRETQYF. CDR3 sequence (DNA): TGTGCCAGCAGCTCAGGAGGGCGAGAGACCCAGTACTTC.

The CDR3 DNA reads TGTGCCACCAGTGATGGCCGCGGGAAGGGCTACAATGAGCAGTTCTTC. It translates to CATSDGRGKGYNEQFF. The V and J genes are TRBV24-1 and TRBJ2-1; D possibly corresponds to TRBD2 (6 bases). Germline CDR1 and CDR2: KGHDR and SFDVKD. The CDR3 length is 16 residues. The V end was cut by 3 bases, the J end by 3 bases, with 14 bases between.

The chain couples TRBV14 to TRBJ1-4; D unclear. The V end lost 1 base, the J end lost 0 bases, and 6 bases lay between the germline ends. In germline, CDR1 is SGHDN, CDR2 FVKESK. The CDR3 contains 15 residues. This CDR3 is CASSQVGATNEKLFF. The CDR3 DNA reads TGTGCCAGCAGCCAAGTCGGAGCAACTAATGAAAAACTGTTTTTT.

The genes are TRBV5-1 and TRBJ2-1; 8 positions agree with TRBD1. The CDR3 length is 15 residues. The germline V gene has CDR1 SGHRS and CDR2 YFSETQ. V trimming: 0 bases; J trimming: 5 bases; junction bases outside the gene matches: 4. CDR3 bases: TGCGCCAGCAGCTTGGGGACAGGGCCACACAATGAGCAGTTCTTC. As protein: CASSLGTGPHNEQFF.

This sequence joins TRBV19 and TRBJ1-6, with TRBD1 matching over 7 bases. This CDR3 has 14 amino acids. Germline V CDR1 and CDR2: LNHDA, SQIVND (reference sequence). Unmatched junction bases numbered 6, after V lost 7 bases and J lost 6 bases. CDR3 bases: TGTGCCAGTACCCCGACAGGGATTAATTCACCCCTCCACTTT. It is translated as CASTPTGINSPLHF.